This T cell receptor (beta chain) was identified during a study of identical twins. Findings and limits, study-wide: Models predicted less out-of-frame TCR alpha sharing in monozygotic twins than was found.

A few counts support this clonotype. Antigen specificity is unknown. One entry per CDR3 protein, called by TCRdb with MiXCR from the 5' RACE reads. The sample shows 600,000 to 700,000 distinct CDR3 sequences, over 20% of them seen only once. V was pared by 7 bases and J by 4 bases, with 8 bases between. CDR1 is SGHRS, CDR2 YFSETQ, per germline. This CDR3 comprises 12 residues. These same data were also listed under a study on T cells expressing NK-cell markers. That study adds: TCR beta repertoires came from sorted CD3+CD56+NKG2C+, CD3+CD56+NKG2C- and CD3+CD56-NKG2C+ T cells. Seropositivity for HCMV was found in seven of the eight sequenced donors, with one seronegative. A range of 1.0-7.0% of CD8+ T cells consisted of dominant NKG2C+ clonotypes in 5 to 7 donors.

The chain employs TRBV5-1 and TRBJ1-4; D not certain. Sequenced material: PBMCs. This receptor was obtained from a young woman in good health. The CDR3 loop reads CASRSDNEKLFF. The CDR3 DNA sequence: TGCGCCAGCCGGTCGGATAATGAAAAACTGTTTTTT.